These 10 T cell receptor beta chains originate from one sample sequenced in a study of cytomegalovirus exposure and HLA in healthy donors. Vbeta (60) and Jbeta (13) primers were used in the PCR. Generated by immunoSEQ multiplex PCR, the TCRdb table keeps only in-frame clones and is missing some. The sample holds 160,000 or so clones, almost 80% seen once. Sequenced: PBMCs. The receptors shown here come from a male donor in good health and CMV-seronegative.

The chain carries TRBV18 and TRBJ2-6; D perhaps matches TRBD2 (5 bases). The V gene's germline CDR1 is KGHSH and CDR2 LQKENI. CDR3 length: 16 residues. The V end lost 3 bases, the J end lost 0 bases, and 9 bases lay between the germline ends. In DNA form, the CDR3 reads TGTGCCAGCTCACCTGGACTGCCCTCTGGGGCCAACGTCCTGACTTTC. It yields the protein CASSPGLPSGANVLTF.

Only one count was recorded for this clone. The J gene is TRBJ2-3, the V gene TRBV6-5; 9 positions match TRBD1. With 6 bases clipped from V and 2 bases from J, the junction kept 6 bases outside the gene matches. There are 15 residues in the CDR3. Germline CDR1 is MNHEY and CDR2 is SVGAGI. In nucleotides, the CDR3 is TGTGCCAGCAGCCGGAGGACAGGGGACACAGATACGCAGTATTTT. Amino acid sequence: CASSRRTGDTDTQYF.

The V gene is TRBV4-1, the J gene TRBJ2-2, with D maybe TRBD1 (5 bases). The CDR3 length is 13 residues. The V gene lost 1 base and the J gene lost 7 bases, with 7 bases spanning the gap. CDR1 and CDR2 (germline): MGHRA, YSYEKL. The CDR3 region has the DNA TGCGCCAGCAGCCAAGGGACATTCGGGGAGCTGTTTTTT. The encoded protein is CASSQGTFGELFF.

This chain uses TRBV4-3 with TRBJ2-3; D may be TRBD2 (5 bases). The CDR3 sequence is 15 residues long. The germline gives CDR1 LGHNA, CDR2 YSLEER. V shed 0 bases and J shed 2 bases, with 9 bases lying between them. The CDR3 nucleotides read TGCGCCAGCAGCCAAGATCCAGCGGTCACAGATACGCAGTATTTT. Its protein is CASSQDPAVTDTQYF.

The chain carries TRBV6-1 and TRBJ1-6; tentatively, D is TRBD1 (5 bases). Germline CDR1 and CDR2: MNHNS and SASEGT. The V end was cut by 7 bases, the J end by 6 bases, with 16 bases between. CDR3 length: 15 amino acids. The CDR3: CASKESQQANSPLHF. The CDR3 DNA reads as TGTGCCAGCAAAGAATCCCAACAGGCTAATTCACCCCTCCACTTT.

This clone showed up just a few times. The chain uses TRBV19 and TRBJ1-5; TRBD1 matches 8 bases. This CDR3 has 16 amino acids. In germline, CDR1 is LNHDA, CDR2 SQIVND (reference sequence). The junction had 8 bases not matched to a gene; V was cut back by 3 bases and J by 4 bases. In DNA form, the CDR3 reads TGTGCCAGTAGTATCTCCACAGGGGGGAAGAATCAGCCCCAGCATTTT. It codes for CASSISTGGKNQPQHF.

The CDR3 is CASSATSGGFYEQYF. The CDR3 nucleotides are TGTGCCAGCAGTGCGACTAGCGGGGGGTTTTACGAGCAGTACTTC. The chain combines TRBV25-1 with TRBJ2-7, with 13 bases fitting TRBD2. CDR1 MGHDK and CDR2 SYGVNS come from the germline V gene. The ends lost 4 bases at V and 4 bases at J; junction bases unmatched: 4. The CDR3 is 15 amino acids.

J is TRBJ2-7 and V is TRBV18; D unclear. Germline V gene lookup returns CDR1 KGHSH and CDR2 LQKENI. The V end lost 0 bases, the J end lost 1 base, and 4 bases lay between the germline ends. The CDR3 is 13 residues long. The CDR3 DNA is TGTGCCAGCTCACCACCCGGGTCCTACGAGCAGTACTTC. Protein product: CASSPPGSYEQYF. The complete variable domain, with remaining parts taken from reference TRBV18 and TRBJ2-7, reads NAGVMQNPRHLVRRRGQEARLRCSPMKGHSHVYWYRQLPEEGLKFMVYLQKENIIDESGMPKERFSAEFPKEGPSILRIQQVVRGDSAAYFCASSPPGSYEQYFGPGTRLTVT.

This chain connects TRBV7-2 to TRBJ2-7, with D possibly being TRBD2 (6 bases). V gave up 5 bases and J gave up 6 bases, with 20 bases separating them. The germline CDR1 and CDR2 sequences are SGHTA and FQGNSA. The CDR3 length is 15 residues. As DNA, the CDR3 is TGTGCCAGCAGCCCCGCCCTGGCGGGACGGAGCGAGCAGTACTTC. Its protein is CASSPALAGRSEQYF.

This clone turned up a few times. The chain couples TRBV6-1 to TRBJ1-2; maybe TRBD1 (6 bases). Germline V gives CDR1 MNHNS, CDR2 SASEGT. CDR3 length: 14 residues. V was pared by 3 bases and J by 4 bases, with 12 bases between. The CDR3 nucleotides are TGTGCCAGCAGTGACGGGACAAATTTCTATGGCTACACCTTC. Translation: CASSDGTNFYGYTF.